These T cell receptor beta chains were read from a single sample in a study of graft-versus-host responses after intestinal transplantation. For these receptors, no antigen is known. Profiled with immunoSEQ multiplex PCR; TCRdb holds only in-frame clones, not every one. The profile shows more than 65,000 clones, approximately 87% of them singletons. The specimen was unstimulated CD4+ T cells sorted from spleen or lymph node cells, collected before transplant. The receptors derive from a human donor who was the organ donor for an intestinal transplant. Each CDR3 is given with its conserved first and last residue. The D gene is left open where the match is weak. Clone size appears in some rows only: once, few, many, or a class for an expanded clone.

V,D,J,size,CDR3,DNA
TRBV6-6,TRBD1,TRBJ2-5,-,CVSRETGGLIGETQYF,TGTGTCAGCAGGGAGACAGGGGGCCTAATTGGGGAGACCCAGTACTTC
TRBV7-2,-,TRBJ2-3,-,CASSSPRLAGARGDTQYF,TGTGCCAGCAGCTCCCCCAGGCTGGCGGGGGCACGCGGGGATACGCAGTATTTT
TRBV27,TRBD2,TRBJ2-3,-,CATRTSPTDTQYF,TGTGCCACACGGACTAGCCCCACAGATACGCAGTATTTT
TRBV7-3,-,TRBJ2-3,-,CASSLTYGGPQYF,TGTGCCAGCAGCTTAACGTACGGGGGTCCGCAGTATTTT
TRBV5-8,-,TRBJ1-2,-,CASSWGDGYTF,TGTGCCAGCAGCTGGGGAGATGGCTACACCTTC
TRBV6-5,-,TRBJ2-3,-,CASGLRDTQYF,TGTGCCAGCGGACTTCGGGATACGCAGTATTTT
TRBV27,TRBD1,TRBJ1-2,-,CASYNREGAEGNYGYTF,TGTGCCAGCTACAACCGGGAGGGGGCGGAGGGGAACTATGGCTACACCTTC
TRBV9,TRBD1,TRBJ2-2,-,CASSAWDSPNTGELFF,TGTGCCAGCAGCGCCTGGGACAGCCCGAACACCGGGGAGCTGTTTTTT
TRBV10-3,TRBD1,TRBJ1-3,-,CAIVPGQGKGSGNTIYF,TGTGCCATCGTCCCGGGACAGGGAAAGGGGTCTGGAAACACCATATATTTT
TRBV9,-,TRBJ2-1,-,CASSVDSTYNEQFF,TGTGCCAGCAGCGTAGACTCAACCTACAATGAGCAGTTCTTC
TRBV6-1,TRBD1,TRBJ1-2,once,CATSLFRQGGNGYTF,TGTGCCACTTCCCTATTTCGACAGGGTGGAAATGGCTACACCTTC
TRBV4-3,TRBD1,TRBJ1-4,few,CASSQEGQGNEKLFF,TGCGCCAGCAGCCAAGAGGGACAGGGAAATGAAAAACTGTTTTTT
TRBV7-2,-,TRBJ1-2,-,CASSLVDGGSYGYTF,TGTGCCAGCAGCTTAGTTGACGGAGGTTCCTATGGCTACACCTTC
TRBV28,-,TRBJ1-5,-,CASSPSILADGLNQPQHF,TGTGCCAGCAGTCCTTCCATCTTAGCGGACGGACTAAATCAGCCCCAGCATTTT
TRBV6-5,TRBD1,TRBJ1-2,-,CASRTGTGVYGYTF,TGTGCCAGCAGGACCGGGACAGGTGTCTATGGCTACACCTTC
TRBV6-5,-,TRBJ1-5,-,CASSLDRGDQPQHF,TGTGCCAGCAGTTTGGACAGAGGGGATCAGCCCCAGCATTTT
TRBV29-1,-,TRBJ2-3,-,CSVHDSTSTDTQYF,TGCAGCGTCCATGATTCCACTAGCACAGATACGCAGTATTTT
TRBV27,TRBD1,TRBJ2-3,-,CASKSGQDNTDTQYF,TGTGCCAGCAAGTCAGGACAGGACAACACAGATACGCAGTATTTT
TRBV7-2,-,TRBJ1-5,few,CASSLVPGDQPQHF,TGTGCCAGCAGCTTAGTCCCAGGGGATCAGCCCCAGCATTTT
TRBV29-1,-,TRBJ2-5,-,CSGRGRGETQYF,TGCAGCGGAAGAGGACGGGGGGAGACCCAGTACTTC
TRBV5-1,TRBD2,TRBJ2-3,-,CASSFSGGLTDTQYF,TGCGCCAGCAGCTTTAGCGGGGGGTTGACAGATACGCAGTATTTT
TRBV15,-,TRBJ1-3,-,CATSRDRGGHLTIYF,TGTGCCACCAGCAGAGATCGGGGGGGCCACCTGACCATATATTTT
TRBV19,TRBD1,TRBJ2-4,-,CASSRDRALPKNIQYF,TGTGCCAGTAGCCGGGACAGGGCCTTGCCCAAAAACATTCAGTACTTC
TRBV7-9,-,TRBJ2-2,-,CASSLAQGVAGELFF,TGTGCCAGCAGCTTAGCGCAGGGTGTAGCCGGGGAGCTGTTTTTT
TRBV5-4,TRBD1,TRBJ1-3,-,CASSRGGDSYSGNTIYF,TGTGCCAGCAGTCGGGGTGGGGACAGTTACTCTGGAAACACCATATATTTT
TRBV4-2,TRBD1,TRBJ1-2,-,CASSQVTPPGQGYYGYTF,TGTGCCAGCAGCCAAGTCACCCCTCCCGGACAGGGCTACTATGGCTACACCTTC